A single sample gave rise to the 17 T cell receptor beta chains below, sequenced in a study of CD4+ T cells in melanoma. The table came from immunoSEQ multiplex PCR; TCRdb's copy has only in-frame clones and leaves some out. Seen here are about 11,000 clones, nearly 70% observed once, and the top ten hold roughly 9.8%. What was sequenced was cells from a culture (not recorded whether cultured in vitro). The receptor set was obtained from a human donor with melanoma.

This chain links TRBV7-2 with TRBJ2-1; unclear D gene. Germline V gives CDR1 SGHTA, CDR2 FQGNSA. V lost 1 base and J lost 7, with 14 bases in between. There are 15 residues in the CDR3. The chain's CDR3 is CASSLDRLELNEQFF. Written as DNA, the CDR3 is TGTGCCAGCAGCTTAGATAGGCTAGAGTTGAATGAGCAGTTCTTC.

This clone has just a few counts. The DNA for the CDR3 is TGTGCCATCTCCGACAGCAATCAGCCCCAGCATTTT. Amino acid sequence: CAISDSNQPQHF. This chain links TRBV10-3 with TRBJ1-5; D ambiguous. Trimming took off 8 bases at V and 1 base at J, with 6 bases between the two ends. CDR1 ENHRY and CDR2 SYGVKD come from the germline V gene. The CDR3 runs to 12 residues.

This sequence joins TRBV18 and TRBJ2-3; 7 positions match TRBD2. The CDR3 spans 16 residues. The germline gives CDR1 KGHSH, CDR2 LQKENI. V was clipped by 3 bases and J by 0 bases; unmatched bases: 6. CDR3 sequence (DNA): TGTGCCAGCTCACCTTTCCGCGGGGGTAGCACAGATACGCAGTATTTT. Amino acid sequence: CASSPFRGGSTDTQYF.

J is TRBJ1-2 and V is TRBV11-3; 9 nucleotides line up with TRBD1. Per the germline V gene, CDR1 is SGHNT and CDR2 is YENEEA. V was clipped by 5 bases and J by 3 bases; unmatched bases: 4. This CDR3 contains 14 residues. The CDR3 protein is CASSATGGHYGYTF. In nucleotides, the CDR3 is TGTGCCAGCAGCGCGACAGGGGGGCACTATGGCTACACCTTC.

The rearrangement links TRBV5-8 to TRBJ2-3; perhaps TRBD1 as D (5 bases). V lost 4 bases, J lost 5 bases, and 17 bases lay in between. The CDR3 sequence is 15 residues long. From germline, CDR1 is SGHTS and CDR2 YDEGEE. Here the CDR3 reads CASSQVSIRGDTQYF. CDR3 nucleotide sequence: TGTGCCAGCAGCCAGGTCTCGATTAGGGGAGATACGCAGTATTTT.

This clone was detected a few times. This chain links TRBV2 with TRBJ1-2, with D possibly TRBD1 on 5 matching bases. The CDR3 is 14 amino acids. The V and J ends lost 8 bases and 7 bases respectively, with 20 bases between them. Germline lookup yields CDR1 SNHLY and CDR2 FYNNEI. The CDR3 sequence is CASAGDPNRGGYTF. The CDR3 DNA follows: TGTGCCAGCGCCGGGGACCCCAACCGGGGTGGCTACACCTTC.

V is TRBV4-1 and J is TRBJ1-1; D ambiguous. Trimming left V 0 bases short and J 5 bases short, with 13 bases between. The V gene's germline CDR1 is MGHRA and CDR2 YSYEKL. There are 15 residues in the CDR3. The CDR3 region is CASSQESVTGTEAFF. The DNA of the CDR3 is TGCGCCAGCAGCCAAGAGTCGGTGACGGGTACTGAAGCTTTCTTT.

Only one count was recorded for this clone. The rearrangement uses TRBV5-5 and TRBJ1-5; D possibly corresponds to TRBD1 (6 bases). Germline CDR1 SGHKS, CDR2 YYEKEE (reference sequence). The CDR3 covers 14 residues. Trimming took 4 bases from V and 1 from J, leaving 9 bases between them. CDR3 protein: CASSKGQSNQPQHF. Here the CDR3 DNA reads TGTGCCAGCAGCAAAGGACAGAGCAATCAGCCCCAGCATTTT.

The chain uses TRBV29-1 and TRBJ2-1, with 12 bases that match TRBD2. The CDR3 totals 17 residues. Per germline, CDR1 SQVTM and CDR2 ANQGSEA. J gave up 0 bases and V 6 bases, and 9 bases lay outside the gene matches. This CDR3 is CSVGLAGRYSSYNEQFF. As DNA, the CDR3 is TGCAGCGTCGGACTAGCGGGGAGGTATAGCTCCTACAATGAGCAGTTCTTC.

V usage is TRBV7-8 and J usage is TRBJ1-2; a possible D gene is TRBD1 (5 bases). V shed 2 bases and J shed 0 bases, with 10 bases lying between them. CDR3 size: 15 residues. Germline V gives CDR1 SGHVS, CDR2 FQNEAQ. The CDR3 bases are TGTGCCAGCAGCTTAAGTGGGGCCCCTAACTATGGCTACACCTTC. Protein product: CASSLSGAPNYGYTF.

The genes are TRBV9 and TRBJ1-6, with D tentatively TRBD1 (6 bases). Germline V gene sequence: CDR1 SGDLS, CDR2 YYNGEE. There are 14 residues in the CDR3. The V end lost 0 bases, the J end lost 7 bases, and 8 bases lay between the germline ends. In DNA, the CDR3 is TGTGCCAGCAGCGTAGCAGGGGCGAATTCACCCCTCCACTTT. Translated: CASSVAGANSPLHF.

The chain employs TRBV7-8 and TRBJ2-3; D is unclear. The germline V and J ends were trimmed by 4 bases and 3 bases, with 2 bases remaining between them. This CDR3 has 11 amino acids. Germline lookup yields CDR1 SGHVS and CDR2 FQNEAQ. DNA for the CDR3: TGTGCCAGCAGCTCTACAGATACGCAGTATTTT. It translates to CASSSTDTQYF.

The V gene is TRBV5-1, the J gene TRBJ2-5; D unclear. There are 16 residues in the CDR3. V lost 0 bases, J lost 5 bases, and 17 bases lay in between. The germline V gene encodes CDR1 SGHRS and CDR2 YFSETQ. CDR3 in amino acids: CASSLGGGNVRETQYF. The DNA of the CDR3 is TGCGCCAGCAGCTTGGGAGGCGGCAATGTCCGGGAGACCCAGTACTTC.

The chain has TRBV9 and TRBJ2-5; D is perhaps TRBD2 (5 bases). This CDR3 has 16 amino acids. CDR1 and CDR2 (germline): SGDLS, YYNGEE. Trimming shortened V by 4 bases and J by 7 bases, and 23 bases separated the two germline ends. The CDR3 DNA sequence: TGTGCCAGCAGCCCGGGCTCCCCCAAGCCCGGAGGGACCCAGTACTTC. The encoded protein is CASSPGSPKPGGTQYF.

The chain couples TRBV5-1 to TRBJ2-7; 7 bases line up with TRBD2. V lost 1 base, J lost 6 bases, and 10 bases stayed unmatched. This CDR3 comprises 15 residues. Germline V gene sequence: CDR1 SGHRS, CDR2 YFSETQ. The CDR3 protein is CASSLQGLTGPEQYF. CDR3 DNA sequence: TGCGCCAGCAGCTTGCAGGGACTAACGGGTCCCGAGCAGTACTTC.

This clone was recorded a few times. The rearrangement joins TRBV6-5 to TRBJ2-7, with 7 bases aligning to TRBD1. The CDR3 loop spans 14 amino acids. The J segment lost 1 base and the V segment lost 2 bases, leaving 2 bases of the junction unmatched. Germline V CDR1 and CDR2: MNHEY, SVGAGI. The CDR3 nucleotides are TGTGCCAGCAGTTACACCAGGGGGTCCTACGAGCAGTACTTC. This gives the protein CASSYTRGSYEQYF.

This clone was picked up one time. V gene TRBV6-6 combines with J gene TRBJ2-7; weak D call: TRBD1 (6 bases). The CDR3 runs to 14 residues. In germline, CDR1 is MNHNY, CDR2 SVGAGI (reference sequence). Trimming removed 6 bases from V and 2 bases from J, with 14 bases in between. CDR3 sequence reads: CASSQEQGTYEQYF. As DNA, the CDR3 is TGTGCCAGCAGCCAAGAACAGGGAACCTACGAGCAGTACTTC.